What follows is one TCR beta chain and its context. This sample was included in a study of blood T cell repertoires in COVID-19. TCRdb's table, derived via immunoSEQ multiplex PCR, lists solely in-frame clones and lacks some. The table lists some 240,000 clones, roughly 84% of them singletons. The V and J ends lost 1 base and 8 bases, in that order; junction bases with no gene match: 7. CDR1 and CDR2 (germline): LGHNA, YNFKEQ. The CDR3 is 15 residues long. The V and J genes are TRBV4-2 and TRBJ2-1; 8 bases are a match to TRBD2. The specimen was PBMCs or T cells enriched from blood (not recorded which). This clonotype originated in a man aged 45 to 65 who had recovered from COVID-19. This CDR3 reads CASSQVGAGGYEQFF. DNA of the CDR3: TGTGCCAGCAGCCAAGTCGGGGCGGGAGGCTATGAGCAGTTCTTC.